Below, 23 T cell receptor beta chains from the same sample are listed, as sequenced in a study of CD8 T cells in ankylosing spondylitis. Each CDR3 protein is one row after TCRdb ran MiXCR on the 5' RACE reads. The table shows hundreds of thousands of distinct CDR3 sequences, with 20% occurring only once. Sequencing was done on a sample of blood, either unsorted or a sorted T cell fraction (not recorded which). The receptors were sampled from a male donor with ankylosing spondylitis or in good health (not recorded which).

This clonotype has more than one count but fewer than ten. The chain recombines TRBV6-1 with TRBJ2-1, with D possibly TRBD2 on 7 matching bases. Trimming shortened V by 8 bases and J by 2 bases, and 13 bases separated the two germline ends. Germline V gene data show CDR1 as MNHNS and CDR2 as SASEGT. This CDR3 is 14 amino acids long. This CDR3 reads CASRGGGPYNEQFF. The DNA of the CDR3 is TGTGCCAGCCGCGGCGGGGGCCCCTACAATGAGCAGTTCTTC.

The chain has TRBV6-5 and TRBJ1-2, with D perhaps TRBD1 (5 bases). Trimming took 6 bases from V and 1 from J, leaving 12 bases between them. Germline lookup yields CDR1 MNHEY and CDR2 SVGAGI. The CDR3 is 14 amino acids. CDR3 sequence reads: CASSSSGGNYGYTF. The CDR3, as DNA: TGTGCCAGCAGCTCCTCGGGGGGTAACTATGGCTACACCTTC.

This clonotype was recorded once. Since a much larger clone is just one base distant, this may be a read error. The chain joins TRBV12-3 or TRBV12-4 to TRBJ2-1, with no clear D. The germline V and J ends were trimmed by 3 bases and 12 bases, with 9 bases remaining between them. This CDR3 region has 11 residues. The CDR3 protein is CASSFGGGQFF. The CDR3 DNA sequence: TGTGCCAGCAGTTTTGGTGGTGGGCAGTTCTTC.

The genes are TRBV15 and TRBJ2-6; maybe TRBD1 (6 bases). The CDR3 has 15 amino acids. The V end was cut by 2 bases, the J end by 4 bases, with 9 bases between. CDR1 and CDR2 (germline): LNHNV, YYDKDF (reference sequence). The CDR3 sequence is CATSRQGNGANVLTF. CDR3 nucleotide sequence: TGTGCCACCAGCAGACAGGGGAACGGGGCCAACGTCCTGACTTTC.

V gene TRBV3-1 combines with J gene TRBJ2-5; TRBD2 matches at 9 bases. Germline-derived CDR1 and CDR2 are LGHDT and YNNKEL (reference sequence). This CDR3 is built from 14 residues. The trim removed 6 bases at V and 5 bases at J, leaving 7 bases unmatched. The CDR3 DNA reads TGTGCCAGCAGAAAGAGCGGGGGGATTGAGACCCAGTACTTC. Its protein is CASRKSGGIETQYF.

This clonotype was seen at least ten times. The genes are TRBV29-1 and TRBJ2-4; weak D call: TRBD2 (6 bases). The CDR3 runs 15 residues. Germline-derived CDR1 and CDR2 are SQVTM and ANQGSEA. V gave up 6 bases and J gave up 0 bases, with 15 bases separating them. The CDR3 sequence is CSVVTLAVAKNIQYF. The CDR3 DNA is TGCAGCGTCGTTACATTAGCGGTAGCCAAAAACATTCAGTACTTC. Filled out from reference TRBV29-1 and TRBJ2-4, the complete variable domain reads SAVISQKPSRDICQRGTSLTIQCQVDSQVTMMFWYRQQPGQSLTLIATANQGSEATYESGFVIDKFPISRPNLTFSTLTVSNMSPEDSSIYLCSVVTLAVAKNIQYFGAGTRLSVL.

The rearrangement uses TRBV3-1 and TRBJ2-5; no reliable D call. The CDR3 is 11 amino acids. Trimming pared 0 bases from V and 7 bases from J, leaving 3 bases between. Germline lookup yields CDR1 LGHDT and CDR2 YNNKEL (reference sequence). The CDR3 protein is CASSQEGTQYF. CDR3 nucleotides: TGTGCCAGCAGCCAAGAAGGGACCCAGTACTTC.

The rearrangement links TRBV10-3 to TRBJ1-2; D may be TRBD1 (6 bases). CDR3 length equals 14 residues. The germline V and J ends were trimmed by 6 bases and 7 bases, with 18 bases remaining between them. The germline V gene has CDR1 ENHRY and CDR2 SYGVKD. The CDR3 DNA sequence: TGTGCCATCAGCCCGCCAGGGGAATATGGTGGCTACACCTTC. Translating gives CAISPPGEYGGYTF.

In its sample, this clonotype was seen a few times. This sequence joins TRBV12-3 or TRBV12-4 and TRBJ1-3; a weak D match, TRBD1 (6 bases). V was trimmed by 6 bases and J by 3 bases, leaving 15 bases between them. The CDR3 sequence is 15 residues long. CDR3: CASSPSGVYGNTIYF. The CDR3 bases are TGTGCCAGCAGCCCGTCAGGGGTTTATGGAAACACCATATATTTT.

V gene TRBV28 combines with J gene TRBJ2-5; TRBD2 aligns across 12 bases. Germline-derived CDR1 and CDR2 are MDHEN and SYDVKM. CDR3 size: 17 residues. The V gene end was trimmed by 7 bases and the J gene end by 2 bases; junction bases not matched to a gene: 11. DNA for the CDR3: TGTGCCAGCACCTCGACTAGCGGGAGCCTATTTCAAGAGACCCAGTACTTC. It encodes CASTSTSGSLFQETQYF.

This clonotype was detected a few times. V gene TRBV9 combines with J gene TRBJ1-1; D is unresolved. The germline V gene encodes CDR1 SGDLS and CDR2 YYNGEE. V was clipped by 4 bases and J by 2 bases, with 15 bases between them. CDR3 size: 15 residues. CDR3 in DNA: TGTGCCAGCAGCCCAACAGTCCGGTCAAACACTGAAGCTTTCTTT. Residues: CASSPTVRSNTEAFF.

V gene TRBV20-1 combines with J gene TRBJ2-2; 8 bases map to TRBD2. CDR1 DFQATT and CDR2 SNEGSKA come from the germline V gene (reference sequence). The CDR3 consists of 14 residues. With V trimmed by 1 base and J by 5 bases, 3 bases remained unmatched. The CDR3 sequence: CSARAGGITGELFF. DNA for the CDR3: TGCAGTGCTAGAGCGGGGGGGATAACCGGGGAGCTGTTTTTT.

This sequence joins TRBV10-2 and TRBJ1-4, with D possibly TRBD1 on 5 matching bases. CDR3 length: 13 residues. CDR1 is WSHSY, CDR2 SAAADI, per germline. The CDR3 nucleotides are TGCGTCAGTGGACAAGCAACTAATGAAAAACTGTTTTTT. Amino acids: CVSGQATNEKLFF.

The rearrangement joins TRBV3-1 to TRBJ1-2; D not certain. V was pared by 4 bases and J by 5 bases, with 17 bases between. The CDR3 spans 15 residues. CDR1 is LGHDT, CDR2 YNNKEL, per germline (reference sequence). The CDR3 loop is CASSPFGQRDYGYTF. The CDR3 region has the DNA TGTGCCAGCAGCCCCTTCGGGCAGCGCGATTATGGCTACACCTTC.

This clonotype was detected a few times. The chain joins TRBV6-1 to TRBJ2-5; 7 bases fit TRBD2. V gave up 2 bases and J gave up 0 bases; unmatched junction bases: 3. CDR3 length: 15 residues. CDR1 and CDR2 (germline): MNHNS, SASEGT. CDR3 in amino acids: CASSELAVYQETQYF. In DNA form, the CDR3 reads TGTGCCAGCAGTGAACTAGCGGTTTACCAAGAGACCCAGTACTTC.

The rearrangement links TRBV20-1 to TRBJ2-2; D gene ambiguous. In germline, CDR1 is DFQATT, CDR2 SNEGSKA (reference sequence). Between the trimmed V and J ends, which lost 6 bases and 2 bases, there was a span of 10 bases. The CDR3 extends over 13 amino acids. The CDR3 DNA reads TGCAGTGCCCCGGTGGTCAACACCGGGGAGCTGTTTTTT. Protein sequence: CSAPVVNTGELFF.

This clonotype was counted a few times. This chain uses TRBV25-1 with TRBJ2-2; 7 bases match TRBD2. Germline CDR1 MGHDK, CDR2 SYGVNS. The CDR3 has 14 amino acids. The ends lost 6 bases at V and 3 bases at J; junction bases unmatched: 4. CDR3 region: CASRGLRDTGELFF. CDR3 sequence (DNA): TGTGCCAGCAGGGGACTAAGGGACACCGGGGAGCTGTTTTTT.

In DNA form, the CDR3 reads TGTGCCATCAACACCGGCGCAGGGCGTAATTCACCCCTCCACTTT. This gives the protein CAINTGAGRNSPLHF. The chain carries TRBV10-3 and TRBJ1-6, with D possibly being TRBD1 (5 bases). Per germline, CDR1 ENHRY and CDR2 SYGVKD. Trimming cost V 7 bases and J 6 bases, with 16 bases left between them. The CDR3 length is 15 residues.

This clonotype was counted a few times. Written as DNA, the CDR3 is TGCAGTGCTAGACAAGCGGGACCCTACAATGAGCAGTTCTTC. Its translation: CSARQAGPYNEQFF. The rearrangement joins TRBV20-1 to TRBJ2-1; TRBD2 matches at 7 bases. The CDR3 has 14 residues. The junction had 3 bases not matched to a gene; V was cut back by 2 bases and J by 2 bases. Germline V lookup: CDR1 DFQATT, CDR2 SNEGSKA (reference sequence).

A few counts support this clonotype. J is TRBJ2-1 and V is TRBV12-3 or TRBV12-4, with 7 positions matching TRBD2. The junction had 7 bases not matched to a gene; V was cut back by 1 base and J by 7 bases. The CDR3 runs 15 residues. The CDR3 DNA reads as TGTGCCAGCAGTTTAGGGGCGGGAGCGGCGAATGAGCAGTTCTTC. It encodes CASSLGAGAANEQFF.

This chain connects TRBV11-2 to TRBJ2-5; 10 bases match TRBD1. Losses at the gene ends were 5 bases for V and 4 bases for J; bases not matched to a gene: 7. This CDR3 comprises 15 residues. Germline V gene lookup returns CDR1 SGHAT and CDR2 FQNNGV. CDR3: CASSPGTGVAETQYF. CDR3 sequence (DNA): TGTGCCAGCAGCCCCGGGACAGGGGTGGCAGAGACCCAGTACTTC.

V usage is TRBV20-1 and J usage is TRBJ2-4, with D possibly being TRBD2 (5 bases). Germline V gene data show CDR1 as DFQATT and CDR2 as SNEGSKA (reference sequence). V was pared by 3 bases and J by 5 bases, with 20 bases between. The CDR3 has 16 amino acids. In DNA, the CDR3 is TGCAGTGCTAGGCGGGTTACCTCACGTGACCAAAACATTCAGTACTTC. Translation: CSARRVTSRDQNIQYF.

The J gene is TRBJ2-5, the V gene TRBV5-1; either TRBD1 or TRBD2 may fit D (6 bases each). Germline V gene sequence: CDR1 SGHRS, CDR2 YFSETQ. The CDR3 covers 16 residues. V was pared by 4 bases and J by 5 bases, with 21 bases between. The CDR3 here is CASSPRWTDSGETQYF. As DNA, the CDR3 is TGCGCCAGCAGCCCTAGGTGGACGGACAGCGGGGAGACCCAGTACTTC.